This T cell receptor (beta chain) comes out of a study of blood T cell repertoires in COVID-19. Germline V gives CDR1 SGHAT, CDR2 FQNNGV. The CDR3 length is 15 residues. The V segment lost 3 bases and the J segment 6 bases; nucleotides outside the gene matches: 6. Libraries were prepared by immunoSEQ multiplex PCR; TCRdb keeps only in-frame clonotypes and omits some of them. In the table there are over 150,000 clones, roughly 90% of which are singletons. The clonotype originates from a woman in her sixties or seventies who had recovered from COVID-19. The chain employs TRBV11-2 and TRBJ2-2; 8 bases are a match to TRBD2. The sequencing input was peripheral blood. The CDR3 DNA follows: TGTGCCAGCAGCTTCTACGGGGGGGTTTCCGGGGAGCTGTTTTTT. The encoded protein is CASSFYGGVSGELFF.